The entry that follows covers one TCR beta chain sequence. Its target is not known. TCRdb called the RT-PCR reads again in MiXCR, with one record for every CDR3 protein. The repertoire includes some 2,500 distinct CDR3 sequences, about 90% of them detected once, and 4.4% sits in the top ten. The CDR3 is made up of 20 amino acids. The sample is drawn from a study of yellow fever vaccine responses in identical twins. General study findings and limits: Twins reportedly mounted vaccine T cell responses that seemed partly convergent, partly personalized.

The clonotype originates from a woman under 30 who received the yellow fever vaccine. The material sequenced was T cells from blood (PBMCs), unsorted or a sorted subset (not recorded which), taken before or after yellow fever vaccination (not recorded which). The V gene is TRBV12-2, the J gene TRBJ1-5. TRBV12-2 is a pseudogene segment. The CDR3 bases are TGTGCAAGTCGCTTGGAGCGATGGCAGGCCTTCCTATATAGCAATCAGCCCCAGCATTTT. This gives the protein CASRLERWQAFLYSNQPQHF.